These T cell receptor beta chains were read from a single sample in a study of cytomegalovirus exposure and HLA in healthy donors. Libraries were prepared by immunoSEQ multiplex PCR; TCRdb keeps only in-frame clonotypes and omits some of them. Of approximately 110,000 clones in the sample, 65% to 80% were seen once. The specimen sequenced was PBMCs. All receptors derive from an older woman in good health and CMV-seropositive. Both conserved end residues are part of each CDR3. The order of the fields is V gene, J gene, clone size, D gene, CDR3 length, CDR3 DNA, CDR3 protein. The D gene is left open where the match is weak. Rows may omit the clone size; those that give it use once, few, many or a size class.

TRBV7-2	TRBJ2-3	NA	TRBD1	16	TGTGCCAGCAGCTTAAGTGGGACAGGTAGCACAGATACGCAGTATTTT	CASSLSGTGSTDTQYF
TRBV6-5	TRBJ2-7	few	TRBD2	15	TGTGCCAGCAGGGACCAAGGCGGGGGGACCCACGAGCAGTACTTC	CASRDQGGGTHEQYF
TRBV9	TRBJ1-1	NA	NA	13	TGTGCCAGCAGCGTAGACGGGAACACTGAAGCTTTCTTT	CASSVDGNTEAFF
TRBV6-1	TRBJ2-2	NA	TRBD2	18	TGTGCCAGCAGTGCTAGACTAGCGGGGGGCCAAAACACCGGGGAGCTGTTTTTT	CASSARLAGGQNTGELFF
TRBV7-9	TRBJ1-4	NA	NA	11	TGTGCCAGCAGCTTCGGTGAAAAACTGTTTTTT	CASSFGEKLFF
TRBV5-4	TRBJ1-1	few	NA	15	TGTGCCAGCAGCTTGGGAGGTGCCATGAACACTGAAGCTTTCTTT	CASSLGGAMNTEAFF
TRBV7-8	TRBJ2-7	NA	NA	15	TGTGCCAGCAGCTTACGGAGTAACAGGGTAGGCGAGCAGTACTTC	CASSLRSNRVGEQYF
TRBV19	TRBJ2-5	NA	TRBD1	14	TGTGCCAGTAGTATCTCCGGGACAGGGGAGACCCAGTACTTC	CASSISGTGETQYF
TRBV28	TRBJ1-4	NA	TRBD1	14	TGTGCCAGCAGTTTCGGACAGGTTATGCGAAAACTGTTTTTT	CASSFGQVMRKLFF
TRBV4-2	TRBJ2-1	NA	NA	20	TGTGCCAGCAGCCAAGACGAGGACTACTACTCCGGGGAGCCTTTGGATGAGCAGTTCTTC	CASSQDEDYYSGEPLDEQFF
TRBV6-4	TRBJ2-3	NA	NA	13	TGTGCCAGCAGTCCCCTCGGGGGAGATACGCAGTATTTT	CASSPLGGDTQYF
TRBV7-3	TRBJ2-5	NA	TRBD2	14	TGTGCCAGCAGCTTAGCTAGCGGGGAAGAGACCCAGTACTTC	CASSLASGEETQYF
TRBV7-8	TRBJ2-1	NA	TRBD1	15	TGTGCCAGCAGCCAACAGGGGGCGGGTAACAATGAGCAGTTCTTC	CASSQQGAGNNEQFF
TRBV4-1	TRBJ2-2	once	NA	14	TGCGCCAGCAGCTCGGGACTCAACACCGGGGAGCTGTTTTTT	CASSSGLNTGELFF
TRBV30	TRBJ2-5	NA	TRBD1	15	TGTGCCTGGAGAGGGTTAGGGGGCATGGAAGAGACCCAGTACTTC	CAWRGLGGMEETQYF
TRBV4-1	TRBJ2-5	NA	TRBD2	17	TGCGCCAGCAGCCCTCGGACTAGCGGGGTCCGAGGAGAGACCCAGTACTTC	CASSPRTSGVRGETQYF
TRBV4-3	TRBJ2-3	few	NA	16	TGCGCCAGCAGCCAAGACGGACAGTCTAGCACAGATACGCAGTATTTT	CASSQDGQSSTDTQYF
TRBV30	TRBJ2-7	NA	NA	11	TGTGCCTGGAGTCACTTTCGGGAGCAGTACTTC	CAWSHFREQYF
TRBV11-2	TRBJ2-3	NA	NA	13	TGTGCCAGCACGTTAGCGGGCACAGATACGCAGTATTTT	CASTLAGTDTQYF
TRBV19	TRBJ2-1	NA	TRBD2	15	TGTGCCAGTCTTCTAGCGGGAGGCTCCTACAATGAGCAGTTCTTC	CASLLAGGSYNEQFF
TRBV7-2	TRBJ2-1	NA	TRBD2	19	TGTGCCAGCAGCTTAGCTGTCCCCGGGACTAGCTGGGGACCGAATGAGCAGTTCTTC	CASSLAVPGTSWGPNEQFF
TRBV6-6	TRBJ1-1	NA	NA	12	TGTGCCAGCAGTTCGGTGAGCACTGAAGCTTTCTTT	CASSSVSTEAFF
TRBV5-1	TRBJ2-7	NA	TRBD1	13	TGCGCCAGCAGCTTGGGACAGGGGGGCGAGCAGTACTTC	CASSLGQGGEQYF
TRBV5-4	TRBJ2-2	NA	TRBD1	15	TGTGCCAGCAGTCGGACAGGGAGGAACACCGGGGAGCTGTTTTTT	CASSRTGRNTGELFF
TRBV23-1	TRBJ1-2	NA	NA	12	TGCGCCAGCAGTCACCCTTCCGATGGCTACACCTTC	CASSHPSDGYTF
TRBV6-5	TRBJ1-2	NA	NA	15	TGTGCCAGCAGTTACAGTGCAGGGGATAACTATGGCTACACCTTC	CASSYSAGDNYGYTF
TRBV19	TRBJ1-3	NA	NA	16	TGTGCCAGTAGTATAGTGGGGCAGACCTCTGGAAACACCATATATTTT	CASSIVGQTSGNTIYF
TRBV5-1	TRBJ2-5	NA	TRBD2	17	TGCGCCAGCAGCCCCAGACTAGCGTCTCAACGCGGGGAGACCCAGTACTTC	CASSPRLASQRGETQYF
TRBV4-3	TRBJ1-6	NA	NA	15	TGCGCCAGCAGCCAAGACCGACAGGCACGCATAGAACTCCACTTT	CASSQDRQARIELHF
TRBV29-1	TRBJ1-1	NA	NA	12	TGCAGCGTTGCCCGGCCAGGGACTGAAGCTTTCTTT	CSVARPGTEAFF
TRBV30	TRBJ2-3	once	NA	16	TGTGCCTGGAGCGCCTGGGGGCAGGGAGGGACAGATACGCAGTATTTT	CAWSAWGQGGTDTQYF
TRBV5-6	TRBJ2-7	NA	NA	15	TGTGCCAGCAGCTTGGCGGGACACCTCTCCTACGAGCAGTACTTC	CASSLAGHLSYEQYF
TRBV7-9	TRBJ1-2	NA	NA	12	TGTGCCAGCAGCGAGCAGGGATTCGGCTACACCTTC	CASSEQGFGYTF
TRBV10-3	TRBJ2-1	NA	TRBD2	16	TGTGCCATCAGTGCTATAGCGGGGGGCAGTCTGCATGAGCAGTTCTTC	CAISAIAGGSLHEQFF
TRBV21-1	TRBJ1-2	few	NA	16	TGTGCCAGCAGCACTGTACGGGACAGGGGTGACTATGGCTACACCTTC	CASSTVRDRGDYGYTF
TRBV4-3	TRBJ1-5	NA	NA	15	TGCGCCAGCAGCCAAGATTCGGGGGGGGACCAGCCCCAGCATTTT	CASSQDSGGDQPQHF
TRBV7-9	TRBJ2-1	NA	TRBD2	15	TGTGCCAGCAGACGGAGCGGGAGCTCGGACAATGAGCAGTTCTTC	CASRRSGSSDNEQFF
TRBV6-5	TRBJ1-1	NA	TRBD1	13	TGTGCCAGCAGTCAGGGGGCGGGCACTGAAGCTTTCTTT	CASSQGAGTEAFF
TRBV6-5	TRBJ2-5	NA	NA	13	TGTGCCAGCAGCCTGACAATACAAGAGACCCAGTACTTC	CASSLTIQETQYF
TRBV7-8	TRBJ1-6	NA	NA	13	TGTGCCAGCAGCGGGGACTCCAGATCACCCCTCCACTTT	CASSGDSRSPLHF
TRBV15	TRBJ1-2	once	NA	14	TGTGCCACCAATAACAGGACAGCCAACTATGGCTACACCTTC	CATNNRTANYGYTF
TRBV5-6	TRBJ2-3	NA	NA	17	TGTGCCAGCAGCTTGGCTCGGTGGGGGTCGGGGGCAGATACGCAGTATTTT	CASSLARWGSGADTQYF
TRBV30	TRBJ2-7	NA	TRBD2	14	TGTGCCTGGAGTGTATTACTAGCGGGAGGCGAGCAGTACTTC	CAWSVLLAGGEQYF
TRBV11-3	TRBJ2-1	NA	TRBD2	17	TGTGCCAGCAGCTTGGGGAGTAGTGGACTAGCTGTCGATGAGCAGTTCTTC	CASSLGSSGLAVDEQFF
TRBV7-6	TRBJ1-1	few	NA	13	TGTGCCAGCAGCTCCGACTCAAACACTGAAGCTTTCTTT	CASSSDSNTEAFF
TRBV7-8	TRBJ2-1	NA	TRBD2	17	TGTGCCAGCAGCTTGGCCAAGGTGGTAGCGGGAGGTCTTGAGCAGTTCTTC	CASSLAKVVAGGLEQFF